Included here is one T cell receptor beta chain sequence, with context. Its antigen is currently not known. The input lacks base qualities; no much larger clone sits a single base away. The source of the sample is a study of cytomegalovirus exposure and HLA in healthy donors (dated by TCRdb to about 2017). Background on the whole study: According to a later analysis, the 110 or so validation repertoires were produced on the same platform as the approximately 690 repertoires of the first cohort. The study aimed to test whether signatures of past pathogen exposure could be identified by cataloging public T cell receptors. In addition to the first cohort of around 670 subjects, a separate validation cohort of 120 different subjects was used. The study combined high-throughput TCR immunosequencing, statistical association of individual TCRs with disease status, and machine learning to predict cytomegalovirus infection status. What the study reported, not specific to this receptor: In vitro tests confirmed that a few of the cytomegalovirus-associated TCR beta chains recognize cytomegalovirus antigens. In both the original and validation cohorts, the classifier was reported to diagnose cytomegalovirus status with high specificity and sensitivity. A later analysis had no HLA typing for the validation cohort, so co-occurrence there was scored across all 130 or so repertoires. The authors suggested that the approach could potentially be generalized to other disease states and immunological phenotypes. While some public TCRs were present in many individuals, most TCR sequences turned up only very rarely across donors. Subsequent analysis determined that TCRs grouped into clusters in the first cohort also showed a tendency toward co-occurrence across the 120 or so validation repertoires, and about 94% of cluster scores exceeded 0. The study listed approximately 150 TCR beta chains as associated with cytomegalovirus.

The donors were included in the validation cohort of 120 subjects, a group kept apart from the approximately 700-subject first cohort. The germline ends are 8 bases apart after V is trimmed by 2 bases and J by 2 bases. From the cysteine through the phenylalanine, the CDR3 covers 14 amino acids. Only the CDR3 portion is preserved as DNA: 42 bases, with reading frame beginning at the first base. Looking up the germline V gene (reference sequence) yields CDR1 PRHDT and CDR2 FYEKMQ. Library creation used the immunoSEQ multiplex PCR assay. As for the original processing: A statistical classification framework was built for diagnosing cytomegalovirus status from the catalog of TCR beta chain sequences. TCRdb stores this immuneACCESS table with in-frame sequences only. Part of the clones is absent; in the studies checked, under half of the shortfall reflects unresolved V genes, and no reason is known for the rest. D and trimming come from the DNA, and the V and J calls and clone size come from that table. Present in this sample are about 64,000 clones, 90% to 95% of which were seen just once. Of the sample, under 6.5% is held by the ten largest clones.

This sequence was found in a woman aged 18 to 35 in good health and CMV-seropositive. The V and J genes are TRBV13 and TRBJ2-3; a tentative D call is TRBD2 (5 bases match). Sequencing input: PBMCs. The CDR3 loop reads CASSLRAVTDTQYF. DNA sequence: TGTGCCAGCAGCTTACGAGCGGTCACAGATACGCAGTATTTT. Reference TRBV13 and TRBJ2-3 proteins supply the regions before and after the CDR3; the full variable domain is: AAGVIQSPRHLIKEKRETATLKCYPIPRHDTVYWYQQGPGQDPQFLISFYEKMQSDKGSIPDRFSAQQFSDYHSELNMSSLELGDSALYFCASSLRAVTDTQYFGPGTRLTVL.